These 9 T cell receptor beta chains originate from one sample sequenced in a study of vaccination effects on CD4 cells after COVID-19. The culture ran for about 10 days, and then CD4+ T cells were isolated. The vaccine given was either BNT162b2 or mRNA-1273, in two doses. This table comes from immunoSEQ multiplex PCR, and its TCRdb copy is limited to in-frame clones, with some not included. The data hold tens of thousands of clones, with around 70% observed a single time. Their antigens remain unidentified. Sequencing used CD4+ T cells from PBMCs cultured without peptide, obtained after COVID-19 vaccination. All receptors come from a human donor who received a COVID-19 vaccine.

This clone has a single count. The chain has TRBV2 and TRBJ1-6, with a tentative D call TRBD1 (6 bases). From germline, CDR1 is SNHLY and CDR2 FYNNEI. The CDR3 loop spans 15 amino acids. The V end lost 0 bases, the J end lost 6 bases, and 9 bases lay between the germline ends. The CDR3, as DNA: TGTGCCAGCAGTGAAGCGGGACAAGGTAATTCACCCCTCCACTTT. Amino acid sequence: CASSEAGQGNSPLHF.

The rearrangement joins TRBV2 to TRBJ2-1; TRBD2 aligns across 11 bases. From germline, CDR1 is SNHLY and CDR2 FYNNEI. J was trimmed by 2 bases and V by 6 bases; bases with no gene match: 3. The CDR3 has 15 amino acids. CDR3 nucleotides: TGTGCCAGCAGCCCTAGCGGGAGGACCTACAATGAGCAGTTCTTC. Its protein is CASSPSGRTYNEQFF.

The chain has TRBV18 and TRBJ2-5; weak D call: TRBD1 (6 bases). The CDR3 contains 14 residues. V was pared by 5 bases and J by 2 bases, with 12 bases between. Germline CDR1 reads KGHSH; CDR2 reads LQKENI. The CDR3 coding sequence is TGTGCCAGCTCATCGACAGGAAGGCAAGAGACCCAGTACTTC. Its protein is CASSSTGRQETQYF.

The chain is built from TRBV12-3 or TRBV12-4 and TRBJ1-5; 7 positions match TRBD1. The CDR3 has 13 residues. Trimming removed 10 bases from V and 6 bases from J; junction bases left unmatched: 9. The CDR3 bases are TGTGCCACCTCACAGGGGAAGTCTCAGCCCCAGCATTTT. Translation: CATSQGKSQPQHF.

The chain employs TRBV27 and TRBJ1-1; D not certain. The CDR3 contains 14 residues. Trimming cost V 3 bases and J 3 bases, with 11 bases left between them. The V gene's germline CDR1 is MNHEY and CDR2 SMNVEV (reference sequence). This chain's CDR3 is CASSFGFLDTEAFF. The CDR3 DNA sequence: TGTGCCAGCAGTTTTGGCTTTCTGGACACTGAAGCTTTCTTT.

The chain combines TRBV6-2 or TRBV6-3 with TRBJ1-6; 7 bases align to TRBD1. With V trimmed by 5 bases and J by 6 bases, 7 bases remained unmatched. This CDR3 region has 15 residues. Germline CDR1 is MNHEY and CDR2 is SVGEGT. The CDR3 here is CASSQGDGRNSPLHF. In nucleotides, the CDR3 is TGTGCCAGCAGTCAGGGGGACGGCCGTAATTCACCCCTCCACTTT.

This clone was seen a handful of times. A junction end diverges from the germline sequence, so it may reflect a read error. The chain joins TRBV2 to TRBJ1-5; D might be TRBD1 (6 bases). The CDR3 has 15 amino acids. The germline V gene has CDR1 SNHLY and CDR2 FYNNEI. CDR3 nucleotides: TGTGCCAGCAGAGAAGGACAGTATAGCAATCAGCCCCAGCATTTT. This translates into CASREGQYSNQPQHF. The variable domain in full, completed from reference TRBV2 and TRBJ1-5, reads EPEVTQTPSHQVTQMGQEVILRCVPISNHLYFYWYRQILGQKVEFLVSFYNNEISEKSEIFDDQFSVERPDGSNFTLKIRSTKLEDSAMYFCASREGQYSNQPQHFGDGTRLSIL.

This clone was seen only once. J is TRBJ1-5 and V is TRBV23-1; 7 positions match TRBD1. TRBV23-1 is given ORF status, its function remaining uncertain. The CDR3 contains 14 residues. Losses at the gene ends were 4 bases for V and 3 bases for J; bases not matched to a gene: 3. The chain's CDR3 is CASSPGTVNQPQHF. The CDR3 DNA sequence: TGCGCCAGCAGTCCAGGGACAGTCAATCAGCCCCAGCATTTT.

The V call is TRBV11-2, the J call TRBJ1-1; weak D call: TRBD1 (6 bases). The germline V gene encodes CDR1 SGHAT and CDR2 FQNNGV. Trimming left V 5 bases short and J 1 base short, with 20 bases between. The CDR3 contains 17 residues. The CDR3 spells CASSPKSPRTANTEAFF. CDR3 DNA: TGTGCCAGCAGCCCAAAAAGTCCCCGGACAGCGAACACTGAAGCTTTCTTT.